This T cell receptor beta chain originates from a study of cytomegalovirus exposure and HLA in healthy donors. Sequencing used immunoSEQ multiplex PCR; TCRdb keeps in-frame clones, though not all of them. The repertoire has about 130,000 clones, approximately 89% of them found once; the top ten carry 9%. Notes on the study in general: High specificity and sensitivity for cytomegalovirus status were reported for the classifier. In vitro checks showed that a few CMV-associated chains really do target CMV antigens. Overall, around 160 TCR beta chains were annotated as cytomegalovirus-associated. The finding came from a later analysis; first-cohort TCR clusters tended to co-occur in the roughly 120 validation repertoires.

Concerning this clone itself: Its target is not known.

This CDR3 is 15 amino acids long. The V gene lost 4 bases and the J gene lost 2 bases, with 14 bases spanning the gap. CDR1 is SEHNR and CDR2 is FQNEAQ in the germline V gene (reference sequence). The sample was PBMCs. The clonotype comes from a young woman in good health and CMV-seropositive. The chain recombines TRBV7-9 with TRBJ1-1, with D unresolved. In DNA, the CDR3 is TGTGCCAGCAGCTCGGTGCGGGGAGGAAACACTGAAGCTTTCTTT. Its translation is CASSSVRGGNTEAFF.